This T cell receptor (beta chain) emerged from a study of response to subunit inactivated influenza vaccine. Study findings and constraints: A suggestion made by the authors is that each seasonal influenza vaccination recruits few new T cells.

Germline V gives CDR1 SGHDT, CDR2 YYEEEE. This CDR3 spans 15 amino acids. With V trimmed by 4 bases and J by 7 bases, 10 bases remained unmatched. This clonotype was picked up a small number of times. Its antigen remains unknown. MiXCR, run by TCRdb on the RT-PCR reads, gives a single entry per CDR3 protein. The repertoire holds about 780,000 distinct CDR3 sequences, under 20% seen once, with approximately 11% in the top ten. Sequenced material: PBMCs from blood, taken more than 4 days after vaccination. The chain joins TRBV5-6 to TRBJ1-4; 7 bases line up with TRBD1. The receptor was isolated from a man aged 50 or older who received an inactivated influenza vaccine. DNA of the CDR3: TGTGCCAGCAGCCAACCGGGGACAGCAGGTGAAAAACTGTTTTTT. Amino acids: CASSQPGTAGEKLFF.